The entry below gives a single T cell receptor (beta chain) sequence along with its context. Its matching antigen is unknown. This record belongs to a study of T cell responses to AZD1222 COVID-19 vaccine. Here immunoSEQ multiplex PCR was the method, and the copy in TCRdb shows in-frame clones only, minus some. The data contain around 150,000 clones, 91% of them singletons. Study results and limitations: Spike-wide vaccine-associated CD4 TCRs dominated at 160-218 and 743-854. Repertoires were sampled only after the peak T cell response. Reportedly, nearly half the spike-specific TCRs target unmutated variant regions.

The length of the CDR3 is 16 residues. Losses at the gene ends were 1 base for V and 7 bases for J; bases not matched to a gene: 7. Germline values: CDR1 MNHNS, CDR2 SASEGT. This material consisted of peripheral blood, taken 28 days after the second dose of the MenACWY control vaccine. The chain has TRBV6-1 and TRBJ1-4; 9 bases are a match to TRBD1. This TCR was recovered from an adult who received the MenACWY meningococcal vaccine as a control. The CDR3 here is CASSEVPGTGIEKLFF. The CDR3 bases are TGTGCCAGCAGTGAAGTCCCCGGGACAGGGATTGAAAAACTGTTTTTT.